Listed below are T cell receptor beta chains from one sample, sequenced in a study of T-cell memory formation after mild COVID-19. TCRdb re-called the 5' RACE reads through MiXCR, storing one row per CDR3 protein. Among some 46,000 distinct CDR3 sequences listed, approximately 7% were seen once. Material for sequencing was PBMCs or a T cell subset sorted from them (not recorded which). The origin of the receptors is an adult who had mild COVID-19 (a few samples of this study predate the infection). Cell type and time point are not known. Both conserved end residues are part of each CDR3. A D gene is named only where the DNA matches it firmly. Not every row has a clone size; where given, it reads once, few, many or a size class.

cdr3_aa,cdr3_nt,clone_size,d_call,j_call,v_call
CASSHRRGENTEAFF,TGCGCCAGCAGCCACCGGAGGGGTGAGAACACTGAAGCTTTCTTT,many,-,TRBJ1-1,TRBV4-1
CASSLPLSGGLNNEQFF,TGTGCCAGCAGCTTACCCCTGAGCGGGGGGCTCAACAATGAGCAGTTCTTC,many,TRBD2,TRBJ2-1,TRBV7-3
CASSQDAASSGANVLTF,TGCGCCAGCAGCCAAGACGCGGCCTCCTCTGGGGCCAACGTCCTGACTTTC,many,-,TRBJ2-6,TRBV4-1
CASSAISNQPQHF,TGTGCCAGCAGTGCAATTAGCAATCAGCCCCAGCATTTT,-,-,TRBJ1-5,TRBV6-1
CATKELGTEAFF,TGTGCCACCAAGGAGTTGGGGACTGAAGCTTTCTTT,-,-,TRBJ1-1,TRBV19
CASSKEQNTEAFF,TGTGCCAGCAGCAAAGAGCAGAACACTGAAGCTTTCTTT,medium-sized,-,TRBJ1-1,TRBV12-3/TRBV12-4
CASSLGQGRKTQYF,TGTGCCAGCAGCCTGGGACAGGGGAGGAAGACCCAGTACTTC,-,TRBD1,TRBJ2-5,TRBV7-2
CSARLQGPRTGANVLTF,TGCAGTGCTAGACTCCAGGGGCCAAGGACTGGGGCCAACGTCCTGACTTTC,-,-,TRBJ2-6,TRBV20-1
CASSSRDKNTEAFF,TGTGCCAGCAGCAGCCGGGACAAGAACACTGAAGCTTTCTTT,-,-,TRBJ1-1,TRBV5-4
CASSWTENTGELFF,TGTGCCAGCAGCTGGACTGAGAACACCGGGGAGCTGTTTTTT,many,-,TRBJ2-2,TRBV7-3
CATSRDLGSTEAFF,TGTGCCACCAGCAGAGATTTAGGCTCGACTGAAGCTTTCTTT,many,-,TRBJ1-1,TRBV15
CATSNRKAPRDRGRRGYTF,TGTGCCACCAGCAATAGGAAGGCGCCCCGGGACAGGGGGCGACGGGGCTACACCTTC,-,TRBD1,TRBJ1-2,TRBV15
CASSQGSSYNSPLHF,TGTGCCAGCAGCCAGGGAAGCTCCTATAATTCACCCCTCCACTTT,few,-,TRBJ1-6,TRBV6-6
CASSRAGSRDGYTF,TGTGCCAGCAGTAGAGCAGGGAGTCGGGATGGCTACACCTTC,many,-,TRBJ1-2,TRBV12-3/TRBV12-4
CASSLGQGRNQPQHF,TGTGCCAGCAGCTTGGGTCAGGGAAGGAATCAGCCCCAGCATTTT,many,-,TRBJ1-5,TRBV7-9
CASRNLAGGRNNEQFF,TGTGCCAGCAGAAATTTAGCGGGAGGACGCAACAATGAGCAGTTCTTC,many,TRBD2,TRBJ2-1,TRBV7-2
CASSLEGRGEKLFF,TGCGCCAGCAGCTTGGAGGGGCGGGGAGAAAAACTGTTTTTT,-,-,TRBJ1-4,TRBV5-1
CASSQGRAGEQFF,TGTGCCAGCAGCCAAGGGCGTGCTGGTGAGCAGTTCTTC,few,-,TRBJ2-1,TRBV3-1
CASHTYSYEQYF,TGTGCCAGCCACACCTACTCCTACGAGCAGTACTTC,few,-,TRBJ2-7,TRBV28
CASSPDLRGWDEQFF,TGTGCCAGCAGCCCCGACTTGCGAGGGTGGGATGAGCAGTTCTTC,few,-,TRBJ2-1,TRBV9
CASSLATSSGRQFF,TGTGCCAGCAGCTTAGCCACCTCTAGCGGGCGGCAGTTCTTC,-,TRBD2,TRBJ2-1,TRBV11-3
CSARTAWGANTEAFF,TGCAGTGCTAGAACGGCTTGGGGGGCGAATACTGAAGCTTTCTTT,many,-,TRBJ1-1,TRBV20-1
CASSFQGPYGYTF,TGTGCCAGCAGTTTTCAGGGGCCCTATGGCTACACCTTC,-,-,TRBJ1-2,TRBV12-3/TRBV12-4
CASSLEVNTEAFF,TGCGCCAGCAGCTTGGAGGTAAACACTGAAGCTTTCTTT,few,-,TRBJ1-1,TRBV5-1
CASSQDGPSNLRYF,TGTGCCAGCAGCCAAGATGGCCCCAGTAACTTGCGGTACTTC,many,-,TRBJ2-4,TRBV4-2
CSARLGPYEQYF,TGCAGCGCCCGACTGGGACCCTACGAGCAGTACTTC,many,-,TRBJ2-7,TRBV29-1
CASSELGQMVGTGELFF,TGTGCCAGCAGTGAACTGGGGCAGATGGTAGGCACCGGGGAGCTGTTTTTT,few,-,TRBJ2-2,TRBV2
CASSSEGRTKETQYF,TGTGCCAGCAGCTCAGAGGGACGGACTAAAGAGACCCAGTACTTC,many,-,TRBJ2-5,TRBV7-9
CASSLVYSTGELFF,TGTGCCAGCAGCTTAGTATACTCCACCGGGGAGCTGTTTTTT,few,-,TRBJ2-2,TRBV11-3
CASSQDTLAGGLQETQYF,TGTGCCAGCAGCCAAGATACCCTAGCGGGAGGCCTACAAGAGACCCAGTACTTC,many,TRBD2,TRBJ2-5,TRBV4-2
CASSLFGVGDTEAFF,TGTGCCAGCAGCTTATTCGGGGTCGGGGACACTGAAGCTTTCTTT,few,-,TRBJ1-1,TRBV7-3
CATSAALGTGPYEQYF,TGTGCCACCAGTGCCGCCCTCGGGACAGGTCCCTACGAGCAGTACTTC,many,TRBD1,TRBJ2-7,TRBV24-1
CASSSWRVSDTEAFF,TGTGCCAGCAGCTCATGGCGGGTTTCAGACACTGAAGCTTTCTTT,-,-,TRBJ1-1,TRBV7-9
CASSLGYNEQFF,TGTGCCAGCAGCTTAGGGTACAATGAGCAGTTCTTC,many,-,TRBJ2-1,TRBV7-9
CSFRPLAEGEQYF,TGCAGCTTCCGCCCTCTGGCCGAAGGGGAGCAGTACTTC,many,-,TRBJ2-7,TRBV29-1
CASSPVGGARSYYEQYF,TGTGCCAGCAGCCCAGTCGGGGGAGCACGGTCGTACTACGAGCAGTACTTC,few,-,TRBJ2-7,TRBV11-3
CSVGGRSTGELFF,TGCAGCGTTGGGGGTCGGAGTACCGGGGAGCTGTTTTTT,many,-,TRBJ2-2,TRBV29-1